This T cell receptor (beta chain) came from a study of blood T cell repertoires in COVID-19. Study-level background: Acute and convalescent COVID-19 samples came from the United States, Italy and Spain.

How the authors handled the data: Researchers report that nucleated cell counts were estimated from reference gene primer amplification. Method: immunoSEQ multiplex PCR; TCRdb's copy keeps in-frame clones and lacks some. The DNA was the basis for D and trimming; V, J and clone size are from that table. The repertoire has about 140,000 clones, roughly 80% of them found once; the top ten carry less than 4%. Sequencing used peripheral blood. The sequence was obtained from a woman in her sixties with acute or convalescent COVID-19.

For the CDR3, the DNA is TGTGCCAGCAGTGAATACGGAGGCGGGAGCGAGCAGTACTTC. Its translation is CASSEYGGGSEQYF. The chain is built from TRBV6-4 and TRBJ2-7; 7 bases align to TRBD2. The CDR3 runs 14 residues. The V segment lost 3 bases and the J segment 6 bases; nucleotides outside the gene matches: 8. The germline gives CDR1 MRHNA, CDR2 SNTAGT.